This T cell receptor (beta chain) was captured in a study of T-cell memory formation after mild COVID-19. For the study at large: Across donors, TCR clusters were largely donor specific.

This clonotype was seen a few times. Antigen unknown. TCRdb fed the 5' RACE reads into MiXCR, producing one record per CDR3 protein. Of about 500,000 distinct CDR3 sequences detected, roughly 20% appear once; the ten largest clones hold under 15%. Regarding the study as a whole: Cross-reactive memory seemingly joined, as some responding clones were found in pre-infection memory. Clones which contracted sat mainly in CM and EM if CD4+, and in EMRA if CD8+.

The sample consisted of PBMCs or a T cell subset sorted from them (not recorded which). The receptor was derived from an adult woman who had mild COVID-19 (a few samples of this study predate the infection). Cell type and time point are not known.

In DNA form, the CDR3 reads TGTGCCAGCAGTCACCTGGCCCCCCAGTACAATGAGCAGTTCTTC. Encoded protein: CASSHLAPQYNEQFF. The V and J genes are TRBV12-3 or TRBV12-4 and TRBJ2-1; the D is unclear. The CDR3 contains 15 residues. Trimming removed 5 bases from V and 4 bases from J, with 15 bases in between.